The source of this TCR beta chain is a study of breast tumors, draining lymph nodes, adjacent tissues. One entry per CDR3 protein results from TCRdb running MiXCR on the multiplex PCR reads. Of approximately 210,000 distinct CDR3 sequences detected, less than 40% appear once; the ten largest clones hold around 1.4%. Axillary draining lymph nodes of breast cancer patients supplied the node samples. The study's findings and limits: Tumor and nontumor repertoires were significantly more similar in luminal-like than in basal-like breast cancer. Data only fit, rather than demonstrated, lymph node origin of most tumor T cells. The data were judged consistent with most tumor T cells coming from lymph node and expanding in tumor.

Germline CDR1 reads SGHVS; CDR2 reads FQNEAQ. J lost 2 bases, V lost 4 bases, and 5 bases had no gene match. The CDR3 contains 16 residues. In its sample, this clonotype was seen many times. Its target is not known. This chain connects TRBV7-8 to TRBJ2-2; 9 nucleotides agree with TRBD2. This TCR came from a female donor with breast cancer. Some clones in this sample may be carry-over from other donors' samples. Sequenced: axillary lymph node tissue. Written as DNA, the CDR3 is TGTGCCAGCAGCTCACGTAGCGGGAGCAACACCGGGGAGCTGTTTTTT. It specifies CASSSRSGSNTGELFF.